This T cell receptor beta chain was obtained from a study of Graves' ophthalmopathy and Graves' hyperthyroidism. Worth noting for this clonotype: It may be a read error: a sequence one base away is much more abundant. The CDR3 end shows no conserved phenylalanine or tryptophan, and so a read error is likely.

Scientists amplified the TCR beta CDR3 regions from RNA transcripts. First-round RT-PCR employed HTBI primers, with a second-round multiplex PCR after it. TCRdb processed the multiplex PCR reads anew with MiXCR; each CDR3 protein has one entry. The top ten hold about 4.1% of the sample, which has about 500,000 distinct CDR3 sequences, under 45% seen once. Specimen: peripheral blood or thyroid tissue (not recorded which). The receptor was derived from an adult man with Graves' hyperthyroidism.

The CDR3 bases are TGTGCCAGCAGCTTTGGGACAGGGGGCATCTATGGCTACACCCTC. It codes for CASSFGTGGIYGYTL. The V gene is TRBV7-9, the J gene TRBJ1-2; TRBD1 matches at 12 bases. With 3 bases clipped from V and 4 bases from J, the junction kept 3 bases outside the gene matches. Germline V gene data show CDR1 as SEHNR and CDR2 as FQNEAQ (reference sequence). There are 15 residues in the CDR3.